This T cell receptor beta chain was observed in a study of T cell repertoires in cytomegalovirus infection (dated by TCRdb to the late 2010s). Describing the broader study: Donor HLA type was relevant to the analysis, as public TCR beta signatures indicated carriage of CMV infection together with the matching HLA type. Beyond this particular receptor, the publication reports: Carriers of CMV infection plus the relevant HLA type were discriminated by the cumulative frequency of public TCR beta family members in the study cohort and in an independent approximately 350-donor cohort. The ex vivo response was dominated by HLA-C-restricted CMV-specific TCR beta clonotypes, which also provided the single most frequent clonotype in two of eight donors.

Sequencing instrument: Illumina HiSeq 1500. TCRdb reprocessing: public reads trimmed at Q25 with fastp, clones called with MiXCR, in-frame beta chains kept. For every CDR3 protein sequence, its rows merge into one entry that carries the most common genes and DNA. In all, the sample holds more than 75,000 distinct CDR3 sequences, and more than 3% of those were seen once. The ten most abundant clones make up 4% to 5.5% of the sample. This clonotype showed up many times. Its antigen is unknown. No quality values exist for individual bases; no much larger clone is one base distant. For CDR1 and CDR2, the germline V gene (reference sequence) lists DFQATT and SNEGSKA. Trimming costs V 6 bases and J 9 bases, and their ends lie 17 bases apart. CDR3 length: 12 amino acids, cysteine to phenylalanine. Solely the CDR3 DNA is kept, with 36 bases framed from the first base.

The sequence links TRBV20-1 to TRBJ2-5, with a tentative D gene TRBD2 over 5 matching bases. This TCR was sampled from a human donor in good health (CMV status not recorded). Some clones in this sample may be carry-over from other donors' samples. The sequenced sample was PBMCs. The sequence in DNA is TGCAGTGCCCCCCGGGGAAGTCGGGCCCAGTACTTC. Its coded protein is CSAPRGSRAQYF.